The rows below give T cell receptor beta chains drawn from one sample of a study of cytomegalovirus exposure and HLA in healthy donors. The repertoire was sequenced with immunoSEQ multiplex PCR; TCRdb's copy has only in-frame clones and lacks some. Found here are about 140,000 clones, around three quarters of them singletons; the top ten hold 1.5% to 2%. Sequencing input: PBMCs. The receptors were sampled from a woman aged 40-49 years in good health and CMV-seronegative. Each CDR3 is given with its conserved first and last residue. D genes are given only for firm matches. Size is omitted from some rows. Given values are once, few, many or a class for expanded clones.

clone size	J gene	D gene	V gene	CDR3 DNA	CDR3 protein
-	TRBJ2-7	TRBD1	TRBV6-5	TGTGCCAGCATGAGAGACAGGGGAGACTACGAGCAGTACTTC	CASMRDRGDYEQYF
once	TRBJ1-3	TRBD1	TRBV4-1	TGCGCCAGCAGCCAAGCAGGGACAGACGGAAACACCATATATTTT	CASSQAGTDGNTIYF
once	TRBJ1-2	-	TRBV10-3	TGTGCCATCAGTGCGGGTGGTACTTATGGCTACACCTTC	CAISAGGTYGYTF
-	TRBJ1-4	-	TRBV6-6	TGTGCCAGCAGTTACACGGTCACAGGGCCTGAAAAACTGTTTTTT	CASSYTVTGPEKLFF
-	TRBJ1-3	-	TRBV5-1	TGCGCCAGCAGCGTGGAAGCATCCTCTGGAAACACCATATATTTT	CASSVEASSGNTIYF
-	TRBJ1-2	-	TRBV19	TGTGCCACCTCGTTCTCGGGACTCTATGGCTACACCTTC	CATSFSGLYGYTF
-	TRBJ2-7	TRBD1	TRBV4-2	TGTGCCAGCAGCCAAGCAGGACAGGGGGACTACGAGCAGTACTTC	CASSQAGQGDYEQYF
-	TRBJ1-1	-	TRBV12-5	TGTGCTAGTGGTTTGGAGGAGGACACTGAAGCTTTCTTT	CASGLEEDTEAFF
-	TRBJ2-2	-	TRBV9	TGTGCCAGCCAGACCGGGTTCGCGAACACCGGGGAGCTGTTTTTT	CASQTGFANTGELFF
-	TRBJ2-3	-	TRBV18	TGTGCCAGCTCCCCTCAGGGGATTGGAGATACGCAGTATTTT	CASSPQGIGDTQYF
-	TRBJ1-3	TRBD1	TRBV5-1	TGCGCCAGCAGCTCGGGACAGGGCTGGGGAAACACCATATATTTT	CASSSGQGWGNTIYF
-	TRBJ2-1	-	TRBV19	TGTGCCAGTAGTATAGATACAGGCAATGAGCAGTTCTTC	CASSIDTGNEQFF
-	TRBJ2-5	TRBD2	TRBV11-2	TGTGCCAGCAGCTCGCTGGGAGGCGGGAGGTTGGAAGAGACCCAGTACTTC	CASSSLGGGRLEETQYF
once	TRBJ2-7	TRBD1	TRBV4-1	TGCGCCAGCAGCCAATCCGGAGGAGGGGGACAGGGGGGCTACGAGCAGTACTTC	CASSQSGGGGQGGYEQYF
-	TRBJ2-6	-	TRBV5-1	TGCGCCAGCAGCTTGAGTCCAGTTTACTCTGGGGCCAACGTCCTGACTTTC	CASSLSPVYSGANVLTF
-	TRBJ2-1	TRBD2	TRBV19	TGTGCCAGTAGTCCAACTAGCGGGGTTTTCAATGAGCAGTTCTTC	CASSPTSGVFNEQFF
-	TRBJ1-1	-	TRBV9	TGTGCCAGCAGCCTGCCGGGACACCCCCTCCGCACTGAAGCTTTCTTT	CASSLPGHPLRTEAFF